This record concerns one T cell receptor (beta chain) sequence. In the original workflow: Scientists estimated how many nucleated cells there were by amplifying reference gene primers. Sequencing used immunoSEQ multiplex PCR; TCRdb keeps in-frame clones, though not all of them. V and J calls and clone size are those listed in that table; D and trimming were worked out from the DNA. The table lists approximately 480,000 clones, roughly 87% of them singletons. Germline values: CDR1 PRHDT, CDR2 FYEKMQ (reference sequence). This CDR3 region has 14 residues. V was clipped by 5 bases and J by 2 bases, with 13 bases between them. The sample belongs to a study of blood T cell repertoires in COVID-19. Across the study: The United States, Italy and Spain provided the acute and convalescent COVID-19 samples. The analysed material was cDNA or gDNA that came from T cells, B-cell-depleted T cells, or PBMCs.

Seattle patients were enrolled while actively infected and followed longitudinally. The J gene is TRBJ2-7, the V gene TRBV13; tentatively, D is TRBD2 (5 bases). The source is a man aged 18-30 years with COVID-19, enrolled during active disease. Material: peripheral blood. The CDR3 here is CASSLHGSPYEQYF. CDR3 nucleotide sequence: TGTGCCAGCAGCCTTCATGGGAGCCCCTACGAGCAGTACTTC.